This T cell receptor (beta chain) was observed in a study of blood T cell repertoires in COVID-19. Study in general: PBMCs, B-cell-depleted T cells, or T cells were the source of the cDNA or gDNA that made up the material.

Assay used: immunoSEQ multiplex PCR; TCRdb lists only in-frame clones, some missing. The sample carries about 220,000 clones, around 82% recorded once. This clone came up a few times. From germline, CDR1 is SGHTA and CDR2 FQGNSA. The length of the CDR3 is 16 residues. Germline trimming cut 7 bases from V and 0 bases from J; bases unmatched to any gene: 8. This TCR was recovered from a woman of 80 years or more with acute or convalescent COVID-19. This chain uses TRBV7-2 with TRBJ1-3, with 8 bases identical to TRBD1. The sequencing input was peripheral blood. The CDR3 nucleotides read TGTGCCAGCACCATGGACAGGGCCAACTCTGGAAACACCATATATTTT. It yields the protein CASTMDRANSGNTIYF.